One and the same sample provided the 3 T cell receptor beta chains below, sequenced in a study of blood T cell repertoires in COVID-19. Some clones are missing from TCRdb's copy, which holds only in-frame ones; the method was immunoSEQ multiplex PCR. The sample records some 130,000 clones, roughly 85% being singletons. Sequencing was carried out using peripheral blood. The source is a man in his sixties with acute or convalescent COVID-19.

V and J are TRBV7-6 and TRBJ2-7; D might be TRBD2 (6 bases). The CDR3 totals 16 residues. CDR1 SGHVS and CDR2 FNYEAQ come from the germline V gene. The ends were cut back, 1 base at V and 2 bases at J, with 15 bases in the middle. As DNA, the CDR3 is TGTGCCAGCAGCTTAGGGGCGGGAAATGGGGCCTACGAGCAGTACTTC. Residues: CASSLGAGNGAYEQYF.

The chain combines TRBV29-1 with TRBJ2-7; weak D call: TRBD1 (5 bases). V lost 3 bases to trimming and J lost 5 bases, with 11 bases between them. The germline V gene encodes CDR1 SQVTM and CDR2 ANQGSEA. CDR3 length: 12 residues. The CDR3 spells CSVDQGSHEQYF. The CDR3 DNA reads TGCAGCGTTGACCAGGGTTCCCACGAGCAGTACTTC.

The rearrangement links TRBV19 to TRBJ1-3; TRBD1 agrees at 7 bases. The CDR3 has 15 amino acids. Unmatched junction bases numbered 5, after V lost 6 bases and J lost 0 bases. CDR1 and CDR2 from the germline V gene are LNHDA and SQIVND (reference sequence). For the CDR3, the DNA is TGTGCCAGTAGCACGACAGGGATCTCTGGAAACACCATATATTTT. It encodes CASSTTGISGNTIYF.